A selection of T cell receptor beta chains follows, all from one sample in a study of blood T cells in healthy people across ages. TCRdb re-called the 5' RACE reads through MiXCR, storing one row per CDR3 protein. The sample has about 590,000 distinct CDR3 sequences, approximately 30% seen once. Sequencing input: blood. Receptor source: a woman at least 80 years old in good health. Each CDR3 is given with its conserved first and last residue. D genes are given only for firm matches. Clone sizes are given selectively: once, few, many, or a class where the clone is expanded.

v_gene,d_gene,j_gene,abundance,CDR3nt,CDR3aa
TRBV4-2,TRBD1,TRBJ2-2,many,TGTGCCAGCAGACCATCGGGACAGGAACAAACCGGGGAGCTGTTTTTT,CASRPSGQEQTGELFF
TRBV7-6,.,TRBJ2-1,many,TGTGCCAGCAGTTCAGGACAGTTCCCCGGGAATGAGCAGTTCTTC,CASSSGQFPGNEQFF
TRBV27,.,TRBJ2-7,many,TGTGCCAGCAGTATCGGCGGGGCCGGGGGCACCTACGAGCAGTACTTC,CASSIGGAGGTYEQYF
TRBV7-2,.,TRBJ1-6,many,TGTGCCAGCAGCTTAGAAGCGGCGGGGAATTCACCCCTCCACTTT,CASSLEAAGNSPLHF
TRBV7-9,.,TRBJ2-5,.,TGTGCCAGCAGCCCCCCCCCTCGGCTGGGGGAGACCCAGTACTTC,CASSPPPRLGETQYF
TRBV5-1,.,TRBJ2-7,many,TGCGCCAGCAGCCGGGACGGCGTATCGTCCTACGAGCAGTACTTC,CASSRDGVSSYEQYF
TRBV12-3/TRBV12-4,TRBD2,TRBJ2-2,.,TGTGCCAGCAGTTCAAAGCGGGGGCCCACTGTTGGGACCGGGGAGCTGTTTTTT,CASSSKRGPTVGTGELFF
TRBV25-1,.,TRBJ2-5,many,TGTGCCAGCAGTGAATACAGGGAGGAGACCCAGTACTTC,CASSEYREETQYF
TRBV7-2,TRBD1,TRBJ2-7,.,TGTGCCAGCAGCCCGGCAGGGGGCTCCTGCTACGAGCAGTACTTC,CASSPAGGSCYEQYF
TRBV12-3/TRBV12-4,TRBD2,TRBJ2-3,.,TGTGCCAGCAGTTTCGCTAGCGGCGTTCGGGATACGCAGTATTTT,CASSFASGVRDTQYF
TRBV7-3,TRBD1,TRBJ2-7,few,TGTGCCAGCAGCAAGAACGGACAGGGACACTGCGAGCAGTACTTC,CASSKNGQGHCEQYF
TRBV7-6,.,TRBJ1-4,many,TGTGCCAGCAGCTTAACCGGGACCGTCAATGAAAAACTGTTTTTT,CASSLTGTVNEKLFF
TRBV5-1,TRBD1,TRBJ2-1,many,TGCGCCAGCAGCTTGGGCAGGGACAGGGAACAGTTCTTC,CASSLGRDREQFF
TRBV6-6,TRBD1,TRBJ1-2,few,TGTGCCTGCAGCCCCTTACAGGGGTGGACCGTCAACTATGGCTACACCTTC,CACSPLQGWTVNYGYTF
TRBV6-5,TRBD2,TRBJ2-1,many,TGTGCCAGCAGTTTCGGACTAGCGGGTGATGAGCAGTTCTTC,CASSFGLAGDEQFF
TRBV15,TRBD1,TRBJ1-2,.,TGTGCCACCAGCAGAGGAGATAGACACAGGGGGGAAAGTGGCTACACCTTC,CATSRGDRHRGESGYTF
TRBV29-1,.,TRBJ1-4,many,TGCAGCCCCCCGGCAACTAATGAAAAACTGTTTTTT,CSPPATNEKLFF
TRBV11-2,TRBD2,TRBJ2-5,many,TGTGCCAGCAGCTGGTGGACTAGCGGGGGGCAAGAGACCCAGTACTTC,CASSWWTSGGQETQYF
TRBV7-3,.,TRBJ2-3,many,TGTGCCAGCAGCTTTTTAGGTCGGGGGAATACGCAGTATTTT,CASSFLGRGNTQYF
TRBV10-3,.,TRBJ1-1,.,TGTGCCATCAGTGAGTCGGGGCCACTTGAAGCTTTCTTT,CAISESGPLEAFF
TRBV9,.,TRBJ1-1,few,TGTGCCAGCAGCCGGACGGAGCCGGGGAACACTGAAGCTTTCTTT,CASSRTEPGNTEAFF
TRBV6-6,TRBD1,TRBJ2-7,many,TGTGCCAGCAGTCCTACAGGGGTGGGCGAGCAGTACTTC,CASSPTGVGEQYF
TRBV14,TRBD1,TRBJ2-1,.,TGTGCCAGCAGCCAGCTCAGGGGGCCCTACAATGAGCAGTTCTTC,CASSQLRGPYNEQFF
TRBV20-1,TRBD1,TRBJ1-1,few,TGCAGTGCTAGGATGACAGGGGCGCCGAGCACTGAAGCTTTCTTT,CSARMTGAPSTEAFF
TRBV29-1,.,TRBJ1-2,.,TGCAGCGTTGAAGAGGGAGCCGGCTACACCTTC,CSVEEGAGYTF
TRBV9,.,TRBJ2-5,many,TGTGCCAGCAGCGTCGGGGAGGCCCCGGGGCAAGAGACCCAGTACTTC,CASSVGEAPGQETQYF
TRBV7-2,TRBD2,TRBJ2-7,many,TGTGCCAGCAGCTTGGTATTTCACGGGAGGCAGGGAACCTACGAGCAGTACTTC,CASSLVFHGRQGTYEQYF
TRBV7-3,.,TRBJ1-1,.,TGTGCCAGCAGCCCGGGGACAACGAACACTGAAGCTTTCTTT,CASSPGTTNTEAFF
TRBV15,TRBD1,TRBJ1-1,.,TGTGCCACCAGCAGAGCCGGGACAGGGCATATTGGGAACACTGAAGCTTTCTTT,CATSRAGTGHIGNTEAFF
TRBV7-3,TRBD2,TRBJ2-2,.,TGTGCCAGCAGCCCCTTTGCGGGGGGCCCCCAGGGCGGGGAGCTGTTTTTT,CASSPFAGGPQGGELFF
TRBV7-2,TRBD2,TRBJ2-1,.,TGTGCCAGCAGCTTACAGTCTAGCGGGCATGAGCAGTTCTTC,CASSLQSSGHEQFF
TRBV7-2,TRBD2,TRBJ2-5,many,TGTGCCAGCAGCTTAGTCGCGGGGGTCAGGGAGACCCAGTACTTC,CASSLVAGVRETQYF
TRBV11-2,TRBD1,TRBJ2-3,many,TGTGCCAGCAGCACAGAGCCCGGGACAGGGGTTTCAGATACGCAGTATTTT,CASSTEPGTGVSDTQYF
TRBV20-1,TRBD1,TRBJ1-2,many,TGCAGTGCTGTGACAGGGGGCTATGGCTACACCTTC,CSAVTGGYGYTF
TRBV9,TRBD1,TRBJ2-7,few,TGTGCCAGCAGTGAAGGTCACAGGGGTATAGTTGAGCAGTACTTC,CASSEGHRGIVEQYF
TRBV4-2,.,TRBJ1-2,many,TGTGCCAGCAGCCCAGCGGGTGAGGATGGCTACACCTTC,CASSPAGEDGYTF
TRBV6-1,.,TRBJ1-2,.,TGTGCCAGCAGTGAGGGATGGAACTATGGCTACACCTTC,CASSEGWNYGYTF
TRBV20-1,TRBD2,TRBJ2-5,.,TGCAGTGCTAGAACTAGCGGGAGAGTAGAGACCCAGTACTTC,CSARTSGRVETQYF
TRBV5-5,.,TRBJ2-7,.,TGTGCCAGCAGCCCTCTAGGCATCTCCTACGAGCAGTACTTC,CASSPLGISYEQYF
TRBV29-1,TRBD1,TRBJ1-1,many,TGCAGCGTGGACAGGGGTGCTGAAGCTTTCTTT,CSVDRGAEAFF
TRBV7-8,TRBD2,TRBJ2-3,many,TGTGCCAGCAGCCCCTTACTAGCGGGGGGGGGAGATACGCAGTATTTT,CASSPLLAGGGDTQYF
TRBV7-3,TRBD2,TRBJ2-5,many,TGTGCCAGCAGCTTACTAGCGGGGGGGCCAGTGCAGTACTTC,CASSLLAGGPVQYF
TRBV12-3/TRBV12-4,TRBD2,TRBJ2-1,many,TGTGCCAGCACCCGGACTAGCGGATCCTACAATGAGCAGTTCTTC,CASTRTSGSYNEQFF
TRBV12-3/TRBV12-4,.,TRBJ2-5,many,TGTGCCAGCAGCACCTCGGGGCAGGGGATCGGGCAAGGCCAGTACTTC,CASSTSGQGIGQGQYF
TRBV7-2,.,TRBJ2-4,.,TGTGCCGACCTTCTCACGGGAGCATGGCACATTCAGTACTTC,CADLLTGAWHIQYF